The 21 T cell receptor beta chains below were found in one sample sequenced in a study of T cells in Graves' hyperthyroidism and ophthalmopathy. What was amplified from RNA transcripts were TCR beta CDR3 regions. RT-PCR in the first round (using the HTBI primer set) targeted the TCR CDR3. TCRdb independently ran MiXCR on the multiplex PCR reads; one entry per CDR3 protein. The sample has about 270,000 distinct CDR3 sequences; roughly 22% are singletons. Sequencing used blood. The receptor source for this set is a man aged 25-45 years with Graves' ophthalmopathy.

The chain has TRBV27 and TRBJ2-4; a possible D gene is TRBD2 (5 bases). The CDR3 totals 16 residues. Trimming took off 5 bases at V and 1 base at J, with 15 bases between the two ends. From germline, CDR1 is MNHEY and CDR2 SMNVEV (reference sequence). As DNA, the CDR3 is TGTGCCAGCAGTCACCAGGAGGACGTGGCCAAAAACATTCAGTACTTC. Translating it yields CASSHQEDVAKNIQYF.

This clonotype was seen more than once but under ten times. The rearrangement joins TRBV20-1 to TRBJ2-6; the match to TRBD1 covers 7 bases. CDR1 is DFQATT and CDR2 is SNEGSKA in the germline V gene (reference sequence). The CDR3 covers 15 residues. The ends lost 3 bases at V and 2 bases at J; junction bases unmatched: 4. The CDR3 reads CSASTGAAGANVLTF. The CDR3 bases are TGCAGTGCTAGTACAGGGGCTGCTGGGGCCAACGTCCTGACTTTC.

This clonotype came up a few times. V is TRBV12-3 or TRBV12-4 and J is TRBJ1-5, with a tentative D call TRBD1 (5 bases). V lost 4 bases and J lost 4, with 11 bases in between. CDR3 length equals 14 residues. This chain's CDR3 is CASSSGNGNQPQHF. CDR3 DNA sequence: TGTGCCAGCAGTTCAGGGAACGGGAATCAGCCCCAGCATTTT.

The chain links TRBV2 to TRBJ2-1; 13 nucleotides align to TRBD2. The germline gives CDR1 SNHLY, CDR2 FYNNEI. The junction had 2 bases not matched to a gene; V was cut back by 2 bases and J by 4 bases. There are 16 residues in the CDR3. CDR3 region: CASSESGLAGYNEQFF. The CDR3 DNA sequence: TGTGCCAGCAGTGAATCGGGACTAGCGGGATACAATGAGCAGTTCTTC.

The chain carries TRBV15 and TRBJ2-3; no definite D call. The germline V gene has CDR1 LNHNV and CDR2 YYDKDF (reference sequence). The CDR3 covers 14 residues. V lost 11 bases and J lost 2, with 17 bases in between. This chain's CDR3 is CAAMDGGSTDTQYF. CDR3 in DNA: TGTGCCGCGATGGACGGTGGGTCCACAGATACGCAGTATTTT.

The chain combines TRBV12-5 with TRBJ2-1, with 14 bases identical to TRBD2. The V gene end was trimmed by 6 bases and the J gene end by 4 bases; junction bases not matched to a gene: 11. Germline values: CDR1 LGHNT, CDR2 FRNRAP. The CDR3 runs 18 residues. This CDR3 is CASGPGLAGVLDYNEQFF. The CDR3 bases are TGTGCTAGTGGCCCGGGACTAGCGGGAGTGTTGGATTACAATGAGCAGTTCTTC. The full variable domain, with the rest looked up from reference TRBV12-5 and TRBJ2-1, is DARVTQTPRHKVTEMGQEVTMRCQPILGHNTVFWYRQTMMQGLELLAYFRNRAPLDDSGMPKDRFSAEMPDATLATLKIQPSEPRDSAVYFCASGPGLAGVLDYNEQFFGPGTRLTVL.

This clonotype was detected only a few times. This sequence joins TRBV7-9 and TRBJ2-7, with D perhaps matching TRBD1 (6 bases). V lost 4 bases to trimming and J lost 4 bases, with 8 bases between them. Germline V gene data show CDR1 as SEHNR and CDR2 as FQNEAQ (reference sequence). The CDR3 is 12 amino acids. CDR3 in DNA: TGTGCCAGCAGCTGGGGGCTGTACGAGCAGTACTTC. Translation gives CASSWGLYEQYF.

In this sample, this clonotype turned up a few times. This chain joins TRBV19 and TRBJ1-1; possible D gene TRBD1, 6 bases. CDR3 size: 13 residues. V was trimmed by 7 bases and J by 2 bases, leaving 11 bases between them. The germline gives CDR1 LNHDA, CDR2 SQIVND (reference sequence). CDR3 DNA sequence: TGTGCCAGTACCTCGGACAGCAACACTGAAGCTTTCTTT. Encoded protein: CASTSDSNTEAFF.

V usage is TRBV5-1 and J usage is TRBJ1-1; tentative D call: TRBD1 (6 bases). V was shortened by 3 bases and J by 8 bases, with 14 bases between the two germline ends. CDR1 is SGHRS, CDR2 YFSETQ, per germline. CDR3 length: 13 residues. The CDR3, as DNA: TGCGCCAGCAGCTACGAGGGGGGGTTGGAAGCTTTCTTT. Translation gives CASSYEGGLEAFF.

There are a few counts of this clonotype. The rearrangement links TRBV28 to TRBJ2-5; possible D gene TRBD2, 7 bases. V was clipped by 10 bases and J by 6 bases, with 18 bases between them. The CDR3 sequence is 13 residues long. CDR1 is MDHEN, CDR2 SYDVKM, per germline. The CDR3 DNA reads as TGTGCCATCAAGGGGGGGGAGAGGAAGACCCAGTACTTC. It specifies CAIKGGERKTQYF.

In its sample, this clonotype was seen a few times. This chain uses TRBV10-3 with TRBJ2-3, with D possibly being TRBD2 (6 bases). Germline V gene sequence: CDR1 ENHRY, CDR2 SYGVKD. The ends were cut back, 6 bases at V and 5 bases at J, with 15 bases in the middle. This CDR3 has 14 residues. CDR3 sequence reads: CAIRGGGTGDTQYF. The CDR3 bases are TGTGCCATCAGGGGAGGAGGGACCGGAGATACGCAGTATTTT.

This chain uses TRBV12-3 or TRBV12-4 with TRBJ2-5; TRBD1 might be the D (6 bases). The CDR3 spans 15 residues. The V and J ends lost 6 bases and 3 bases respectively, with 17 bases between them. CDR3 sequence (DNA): TGTGCCAGCAGCCGAAGACAGGAACGAAAAGAGACCCAGTACTTC. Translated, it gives CASSRRQERKETQYF.

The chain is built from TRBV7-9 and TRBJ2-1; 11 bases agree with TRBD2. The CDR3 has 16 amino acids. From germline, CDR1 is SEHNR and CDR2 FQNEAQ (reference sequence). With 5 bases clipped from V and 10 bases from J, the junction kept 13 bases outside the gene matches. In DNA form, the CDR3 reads TGTGCCAGCAGCCCTGCGGGTAGCGGGAGGGCCCGGGAGCAGTTCTTC. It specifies CASSPAGSGRAREQFF.

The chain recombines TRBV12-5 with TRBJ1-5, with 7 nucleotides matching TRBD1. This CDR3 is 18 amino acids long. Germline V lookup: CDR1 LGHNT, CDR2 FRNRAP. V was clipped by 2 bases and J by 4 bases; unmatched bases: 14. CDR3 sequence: CASGLLTPHRGWNQPQHF. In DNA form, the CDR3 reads TGTGCTAGTGGTTTGCTTACGCCTCACAGGGGATGGAATCAGCCCCAGCATTTT.

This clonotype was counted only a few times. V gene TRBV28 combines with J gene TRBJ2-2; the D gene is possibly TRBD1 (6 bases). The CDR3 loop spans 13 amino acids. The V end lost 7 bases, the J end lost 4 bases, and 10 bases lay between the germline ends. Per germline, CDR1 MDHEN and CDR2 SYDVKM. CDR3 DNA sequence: TGTGCCAGCAACTACAGGGTCACCGGGGAGCTGTTTTTT. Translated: CASNYRVTGELFF.

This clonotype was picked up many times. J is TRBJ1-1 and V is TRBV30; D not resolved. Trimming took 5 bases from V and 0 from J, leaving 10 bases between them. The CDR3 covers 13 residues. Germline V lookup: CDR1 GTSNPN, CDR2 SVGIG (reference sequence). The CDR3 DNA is TGTGCCTGGGGGAGACTGATGAACACTGAAGCTTTCTTT. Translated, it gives CAWGRLMNTEAFF. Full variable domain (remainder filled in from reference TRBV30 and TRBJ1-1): SQTIHQWPATLVQPVGSPLSLECTVEGTSNPNLYWYRQAAGRGLQLLFYSVGIGQISSEVPQNLSASRPQDRQFILSSKKLLLSDSGFYLCAWGRLMNTEAFFGQGTRLTVV.

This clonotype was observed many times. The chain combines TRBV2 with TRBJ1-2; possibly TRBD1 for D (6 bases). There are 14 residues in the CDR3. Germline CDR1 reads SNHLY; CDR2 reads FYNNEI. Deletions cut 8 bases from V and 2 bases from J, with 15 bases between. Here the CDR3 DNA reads TGTGCCAGCCGGGTGGGACATCCCAACTATGGCTACACCTTC. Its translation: CASRVGHPNYGYTF.

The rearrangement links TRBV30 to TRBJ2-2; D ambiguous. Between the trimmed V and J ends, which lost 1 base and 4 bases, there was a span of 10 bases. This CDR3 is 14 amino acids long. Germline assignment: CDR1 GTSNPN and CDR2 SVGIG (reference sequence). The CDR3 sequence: CAWSGSSGTGELFF. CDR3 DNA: TGTGCCTGGAGTGGGTCCTCGGGCACCGGGGAGCTGTTTTTT.

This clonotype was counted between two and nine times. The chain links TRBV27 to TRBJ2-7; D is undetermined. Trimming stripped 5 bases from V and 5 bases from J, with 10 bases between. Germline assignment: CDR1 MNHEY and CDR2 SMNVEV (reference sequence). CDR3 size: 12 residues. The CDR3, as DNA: TGTGCCAGCAGTGAGACCGCGGACGAGCAGTACTTC. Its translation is CASSETADEQYF.

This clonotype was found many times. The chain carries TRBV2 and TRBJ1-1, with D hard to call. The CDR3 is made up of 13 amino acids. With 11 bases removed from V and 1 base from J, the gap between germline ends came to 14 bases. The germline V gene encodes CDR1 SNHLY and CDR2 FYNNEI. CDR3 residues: CACGLQKNTEAFF. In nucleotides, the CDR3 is TGTGCCTGCGGACTGCAAAAGAACACTGAAGCTTTCTTT.

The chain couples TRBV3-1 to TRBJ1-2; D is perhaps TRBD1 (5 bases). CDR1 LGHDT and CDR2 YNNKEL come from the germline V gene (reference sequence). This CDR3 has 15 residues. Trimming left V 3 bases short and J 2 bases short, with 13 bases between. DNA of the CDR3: TGTGCCAGCAGCCAGCAGGGTGGCAGGAACTATGGCTACACCTTC. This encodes CASSQQGGRNYGYTF.